Shown below are 30 T cell receptor beta chains from a single sample sequenced in a study of CD8+ T cells in alopecia areata (dated by TCRdb to the late 2010s). Receptor libraries were prepared by the immunoSEQ multiplex PCR assay. For TCR sequencing, RNA was extracted from every sample and reverse transcribed into cDNA to serve as template. The source is immuneACCESS, and TCRdb retained only in-frame sequences with V and J called. Part of the clones is not carried over; for the studies checked, unresolved V genes explain less than half of this, and the remainder is unexplained. The sample contains hundreds of thousands of clones, about two thirds of them found a single time. Of the sample, under 1.5% falls within the top ten clones. Interpreted using the paper, the time point label stands for: baseline before oral tofacitinib. The specimen comprised CD4+ T cells sorted from blood, sampled at week 0. The receptors stem from a human donor with alopecia areata.

V is TRBV7-2 and J is TRBJ2-1; a weak D match, TRBD2 (6 bases). V lost 1 base to trimming and J lost 8 bases, with 6 bases between them. This CDR3 spans 12 amino acids. Germline V lookup: CDR1 SGHTA, CDR2 FQGNSA. The CDR3 is CASSLGRDEQFF. Here the CDR3 DNA reads TGTGCCAGCAGCTTAGGGAGGGATGAGCAGTTCTTC.

In its sample, this clone was seen a few times. The rearrangement links TRBV5-4 to TRBJ2-5; 7 nucleotides agree with TRBD1. The CDR3 is made up of 15 amino acids. With V trimmed by 5 bases and J by 1 base, 8 bases remained unmatched. Germline-derived CDR1 and CDR2 are SGHNT and YYREEE (reference sequence). CDR3 sequence reads: CASRLQGQSQETQYF. DNA of the CDR3: TGTGCCAGCAGGCTTCAGGGACAGAGCCAAGAGACCCAGTACTTC.

This clone appeared once. The sample carries other DNA sequences with the same CDR3. The genes are TRBV20-1 and TRBJ1-2, with 8 nucleotides matching TRBD1. The length of the CDR3 is 11 residues. V lost 5 bases to trimming and J lost 4 bases; unmatched junction nucleotides: 0. Germline V lookup: CDR1 DFQATT, CDR2 SNEGSKA (reference sequence). CDR3 region: CSADRGYGYTF. For the CDR3, the DNA is TGCAGTGCTGACAGGGGCTATGGCTACACCTTC.

V usage is TRBV9 and J usage is TRBJ2-3, with D maybe TRBD1 (6 bases). Looked up from germline, CDR1 is SGDLS and CDR2 is YYNGEE. V was pared by 3 bases and J by 4 bases, with 12 bases between. CDR3 size: 14 residues. The CDR3: CASSAGGQSDTQYF. The DNA of the CDR3 is TGTGCCAGCAGCGCAGGCGGACAGTCAGATACGCAGTATTTT.

The chain links TRBV7-8 to TRBJ2-5; 10 nucleotides agree with TRBD2. Losses at the gene ends were 5 bases for V and 0 bases for J; bases not matched to a gene: 3. Per the germline V gene, CDR1 is SGHVS and CDR2 is FQNEAQ. The CDR3 covers 15 residues. CDR3 coding DNA: TGTGCCAGCAGCAAAGCGGGGGGGAACCAAGAGACCCAGTACTTC. It specifies CASSKAGGNQETQYF.

The gene calls are TRBV29-1 and TRBJ2-7; a possible D gene is TRBD2 (5 bases). V lost 2 bases and J lost 4, with 21 bases in between. CDR1 and CDR2 (germline): SQVTM, ANQGSEA. This CDR3 spans 16 amino acids. CDR3 sequence reads: CSVEYPDLRGNYEQYF. The CDR3, as DNA: TGCAGCGTTGAATACCCGGACCTCCGGGGAAATTACGAGCAGTACTTC.

The chain is built from TRBV13 and TRBJ2-1; D is uncertain. CDR1 PRHDT and CDR2 FYEKMQ come from the germline V gene (reference sequence). The germline V and J ends were trimmed by 0 bases and 8 bases, with 11 bases remaining between them. The CDR3 extends over 14 amino acids. CDR3 loop: CASSLGPFPDEQFF. CDR3 coding DNA: TGTGCCAGCAGCTTAGGCCCCTTCCCCGATGAGCAGTTCTTC.

J is TRBJ1-1 and V is TRBV29-1; D possibly corresponds to TRBD1 (6 bases). The germline V gene encodes CDR1 SQVTM and CDR2 ANQGSEA. The V end lost 3 bases, the J end lost 7 bases, and 21 bases lay between the germline ends. The CDR3 consists of 15 residues. CDR3 in DNA: TGCAGCGTTGATTTTTTTGGGGGGCAGGCAGTTGAAGCTTTCTTT. Protein sequence: CSVDFFGGQAVEAFF.

There are a few counts of this clone. The genes are TRBV30 and TRBJ1-2; D gene uncertain. V dropped 2 bases and J dropped 7 bases, with 14 bases sitting between them. This CDR3 has 13 amino acids. Germline V gives CDR1 GTSNPN, CDR2 SVGIG (reference sequence). The CDR3 DNA follows: TGTGCCTGGAGTTCGACCGGGATGGGTGGCTACACCTTC. Its translation is CAWSSTGMGGYTF.

V and J are TRBV5-6 and TRBJ2-3, with a weak D call TRBD1 (6 bases). This CDR3 has 13 amino acids. Trimming cost V 4 bases and J 1 base, with 7 bases left between them. Germline assignment: CDR1 SGHDT and CDR2 YYEEEE. As DNA, the CDR3 is TGTGCCAGCAGCCGGACAGGCACAGATACGCAGTATTTT. Amino acid sequence: CASSRTGTDTQYF.

The rearrangement joins TRBV7-3 to TRBJ2-1, with D possibly TRBD1 on 6 matching bases. From germline, CDR1 is SGHTA and CDR2 FQGTGA. The CDR3 extends over 16 amino acids. V gave up 3 bases and J gave up 0 bases, with 12 bases separating them. The CDR3: CASSFRGGSSYNEQFF. CDR3 nucleotide sequence: TGTGCCAGCAGCTTTAGAGGGGGAAGCTCCTACAATGAGCAGTTCTTC.

J is TRBJ2-5 and V is TRBV7-6; unclear D gene. Trimming shortened V by 2 bases and J by 2 bases, and 6 bases separated the two germline ends. The CDR3 is 13 amino acids. CDR1 is SGHVS and CDR2 is FNYEAQ in the germline V gene. This CDR3 is CASSLWGQETQYF. Here the CDR3 DNA reads TGTGCCAGCAGCTTATGGGGACAAGAGACCCAGTACTTC.

This clone occurred once. The chain joins TRBV9 to TRBJ2-3; TRBD2 matches at 12 bases. This CDR3 has 17 amino acids. The V and J ends lost 4 bases and 1 base, in that order; junction bases with no gene match: 7. Germline-derived CDR1 and CDR2 are SGDLS and YYNGEE. CDR3 in amino acids: CASSIQRTSGGTDTQYF. The CDR3, as DNA: TGTGCCAGCAGCATCCAGCGGACTAGCGGGGGCACAGATACGCAGTATTTT. The whole variable domain, filled in from reference TRBV9 and TRBJ2-3, reads DSGVTQTPKHLITATGQRVTLRCSPRSGDLSVYWYQQSLDQGLQFLIQYYNGEERAKGNILERFSAQQFPDLHSELNLSSLELGDSALYFCASSIQRTSGGTDTQYFGPGTRLTVL.

The chain combines TRBV2 with TRBJ1-2, with no clear D. The CDR3 loop spans 13 amino acids. The V and J ends lost 8 bases and 4 bases respectively, with 14 bases between them. CDR1 is SNHLY and CDR2 is FYNNEI in the germline V gene. CDR3 amino acids: CASGSLASYGYTF. Written as DNA, the CDR3 is TGTGCCAGCGGGTCTTTGGCAAGCTATGGCTACACCTTC.

This chain uses TRBV23-1 with TRBJ2-7, with a weak D call TRBD1 (6 bases). TRBV23-1 is an open reading frame, and its role is uncertain. The length of the CDR3 is 15 residues. V lost 4 bases to trimming and J lost 1 base, with 14 bases between them. CDR3 protein: CASSPRDTDSYEQYF. For the CDR3, the DNA is TGCGCCAGCAGTCCACGGGACACGGATTCCTACGAGCAGTACTTC.

This clone was found a few times. This chain links TRBV29-1 with TRBJ1-5, with 7 bases matching TRBD1. Per the germline V gene, CDR1 is SQVTM and CDR2 is ANQGSEA. V shed 6 bases, J shed 5 bases, and the junction held 7 bases outside the gene matches. This CDR3 is 13 amino acids long. Here the CDR3 reads CSVAQGTDQPQHF. The DNA for the CDR3 is TGCAGCGTGGCACAGGGGACCGATCAGCCCCAGCATTTT.

As to this clone: The sample contains more than one DNA sequence encoding this CDR3. The rearrangement links TRBV29-1 to TRBJ1-5, with a possible D match to TRBD1 (5 bases). The V gene lost 4 bases and the J gene lost 3 bases, with 7 bases spanning the gap. Looked up from germline, CDR1 is SQVTM and CDR2 is ANQGSEA. The CDR3 sequence is 12 residues long. This chain's CDR3 is CSVAGFNQPQHF. CDR3 DNA sequence: TGCAGCGTTGCAGGGTTCAATCAGCCCCAGCATTTT.

This clone was seen only once. This chain links TRBV4-1 with TRBJ2-7; D is possibly TRBD1 or TRBD2 (5 bases each). V lost 3 bases to trimming and J lost 2 bases, with 11 bases between them. The CDR3 is 14 amino acids. CDR1 is MGHRA and CDR2 is YSYEKL in the germline V gene. This CDR3 reads CASSQGVPTYEQYF. The CDR3 coding sequence is TGCGCCAGCAGCCAGGGGGTCCCTACCTACGAGCAGTACTTC.

The rearrangement links TRBV7-2 to TRBJ2-3, with 8 bases matching TRBD2. With 2 bases clipped from V and 5 bases from J, the junction kept 9 bases outside the gene matches. This CDR3 is 16 amino acids long. Looked up from germline, CDR1 is SGHTA and CDR2 is FQGNSA. The chain's CDR3 is CASSLKRSGGLDTQYF. The DNA of the CDR3 is TGTGCCAGCAGCTTAAAGCGGAGCGGGGGCTTAGATACGCAGTATTTT.

The CDR3 is CASSPLGAGSEKLFF. The CDR3 nucleotides read TGTGCCAGCAGTCCCCTGGGGGCAGGAAGTGAAAAACTGTTTTTT. The chain recombines TRBV6-5 with TRBJ1-4; D perhaps matches TRBD1 (6 bases). Trimming removed 5 bases at V and 7 bases at J, with 17 bases between. The CDR3 loop spans 15 amino acids. The germline gives CDR1 MNHEY, CDR2 SVGAGI.

This sequence joins TRBV7-2 and TRBJ2-5, with D unclear. This CDR3 region has 15 residues. The V end lost 3 bases, the J end lost 0 bases, and 11 bases lay between the germline ends. CDR1 SGHTA and CDR2 FQGNSA come from the germline V gene. CDR3 bases: TGTGCCAGCAGCTTCGGCAGGTGGTACCAAGAGACCCAGTACTTC. It is translated as CASSFGRWYQETQYF.

The J gene is TRBJ2-7, the V gene TRBV5-1; D possibly corresponds to TRBD1 (6 bases). V lost 1 base to trimming and J lost 4 bases, with 12 bases between them. This CDR3 region has 14 residues. The germline V gene encodes CDR1 SGHRS and CDR2 YFSETQ. CDR3 sequence reads: CASSLKAGEYEQYF. The CDR3 bases are TGCGCCAGCAGCTTGAAGGCAGGGGAATACGAGCAGTACTTC.

The chain uses TRBV6-5 and TRBJ2-7, with D unclear. The CDR3 has 14 amino acids. The V and J ends lost 8 bases and 3 bases respectively, with 17 bases between them. From germline, CDR1 is MNHEY and CDR2 SVGAGI. CDR3 nucleotides: TGTGCCAGCGCCCCAAGTCCGTTGGTCTACGAGCAGTACTTC. Its protein product is CASAPSPLVYEQYF.

The genes are TRBV7-9 and TRBJ2-1; tentatively, D is TRBD2 (5 bases). Germline V lookup: CDR1 SEHNR, CDR2 FQNEAQ (reference sequence). The CDR3 consists of 13 residues. CDR3 region: CGVAPGSYNEQFF. CDR3 DNA: TGTGGGGTAGCCCCGGGGTCCTACAATGAGCAGTTCTTC.

The chain employs TRBV5-6 and TRBJ2-5; no clear D. The germline V gene encodes CDR1 SGHDT and CDR2 YYEEEE. The CDR3 is made up of 14 amino acids. Between the trimmed V and J ends, which lost 1 base and 1 base, there was a span of 8 bases. The CDR3 here is CASSLRGTQETQYF. The CDR3 region has the DNA TGTGCCAGCAGCTTGAGAGGAACCCAAGAGACCCAGTACTTC.

The chain joins TRBV13 to TRBJ1-6; TRBD1 is a possible D gene (5 bases). The germline CDR1 and CDR2 sequences are PRHDT and FYEKMQ (reference sequence). The CDR3 is made up of 14 amino acids. The V end lost 3 bases, the J end lost 8 bases, and 11 bases lay between the germline ends. The chain's CDR3 is CASSLAGADSPLHF. CDR3 nucleotide sequence: TGTGCCAGCAGCTTGGCCGGGGCAGATTCACCCCTCCACTTT.

The chain's CDR3 is CSAERERETQYF. The CDR3 DNA sequence: TGCAGCGCCGAAAGGGAACGAGAGACCCAGTACTTC. The J gene is TRBJ2-5, the V gene TRBV29-1; D not certain. Looked up from germline, CDR1 is SQVTM and CDR2 is ANQGSEA. The V and J ends lost 7 bases and 4 bases respectively, with 13 bases between them. The CDR3 runs 12 residues.

The chain joins TRBV4-2 to TRBJ1-2; TRBD1 might be the D (5 bases). The germline V gene has CDR1 LGHNA and CDR2 YNFKEQ. V shed 1 base and J shed 5 bases, with 8 bases lying between them. The CDR3 spans 13 residues. CDR3 coding DNA: TGTGCCAGCAGCCAAGGCAGGGATTATGGCTACACCTTC. Translated: CASSQGRDYGYTF.

This chain connects TRBV6-5 to TRBJ1-4, with D possibly being TRBD1 (6 bases). The germline gives CDR1 MNHEY, CDR2 SVGAGI. CDR3 length: 15 amino acids. Trimming pared 1 base from V and 3 bases from J, leaving 9 bases between. DNA for the CDR3: TGTGCCAGCAGTTACTATCAGGGGTCTAATGAAAAACTGTTTTTT. It encodes CASSYYQGSNEKLFF.

The chain joins TRBV27 to TRBJ2-3, with D possibly being TRBD1 (6 bases). The CDR3 is 14 amino acids. CDR1 is MNHEY, CDR2 SMNVEV, per germline (reference sequence). Trimming left V 6 bases short and J 2 bases short, with 12 bases between. CDR3 region: CASSPGQFTDTQYF. CDR3 in DNA: TGTGCCAGCAGCCCCGGACAGTTCACAGATACGCAGTATTTT.